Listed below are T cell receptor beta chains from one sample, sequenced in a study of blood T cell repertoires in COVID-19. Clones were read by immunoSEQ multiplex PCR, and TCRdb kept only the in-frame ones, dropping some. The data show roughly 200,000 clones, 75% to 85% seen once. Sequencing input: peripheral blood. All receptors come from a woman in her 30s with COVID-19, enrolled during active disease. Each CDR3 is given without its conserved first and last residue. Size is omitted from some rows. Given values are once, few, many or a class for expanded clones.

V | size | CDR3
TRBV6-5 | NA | ASSYVTGTQETQY
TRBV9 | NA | ASSVQGKNTEAF
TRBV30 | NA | AWSVLGLGSYNSPLH
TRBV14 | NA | ASSQVGQAETQY
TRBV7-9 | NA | ASRGARVTEAF
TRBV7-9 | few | ASSIPPGLAGDNEQF
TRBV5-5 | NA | ASTLQGATVYGYT
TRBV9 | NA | ASSPSDPSTDTQY
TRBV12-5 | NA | ASGFGEGPVREQY
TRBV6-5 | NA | ASSPQQGVGYGYT
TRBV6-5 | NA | ASSPGRLTEAF
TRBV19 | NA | ASGARGRQPQH
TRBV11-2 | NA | ASSIGERGNNEQF
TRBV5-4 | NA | ASSLNRGMNTGELF
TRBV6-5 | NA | ASSRYPTYEQY
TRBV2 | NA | ASRGTGGASEAF
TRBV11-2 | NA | ASSGGLLYNEQF
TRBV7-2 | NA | ASSNNAGPNTEAF
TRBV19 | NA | ASSLAAANTGELF
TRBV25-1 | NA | ASSRGRGNIQY
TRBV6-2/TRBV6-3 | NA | ASSYFGKGVVEQY
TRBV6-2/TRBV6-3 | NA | ASSPWTVLGEQY
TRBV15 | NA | ATSRITDNEQF
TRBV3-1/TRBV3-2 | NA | ASSQGRGRYEQY
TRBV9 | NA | ASSGEGGPRPYEQY
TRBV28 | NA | ASSSGGFGNQPQH
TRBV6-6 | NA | ASSPSGTDYTEAF
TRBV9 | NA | ASSVSGAGAYEQY
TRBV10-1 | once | ASSGGIFEAGELF
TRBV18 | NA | ASSPGRTGGQETQY
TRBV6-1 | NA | ASSEEQLNQPQH
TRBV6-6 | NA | ASSYRTSGYNEQF
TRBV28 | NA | ASNRDSLNYGYT
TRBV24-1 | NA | ATSDFGTGRSGANVLT
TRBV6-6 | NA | ASSTGGLGTGELF
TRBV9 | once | ASSPRTPSGDTQY
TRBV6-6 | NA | ASSPLWPDTQY
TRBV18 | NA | ASSPLAGNVLSTGELF
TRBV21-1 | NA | ASSKYTGDYGYT
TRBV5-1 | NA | ASGQGNSYEQY
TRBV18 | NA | ASSRSDRGDTEAF
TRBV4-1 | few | ASSQDLAYASPLH
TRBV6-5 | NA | ASSWTGGKLF
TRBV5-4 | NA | ASSTQGADEKLF
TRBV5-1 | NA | ASSLGRTGGREY
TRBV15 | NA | ATSRETGVPNEKLF
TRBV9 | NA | ASSLTPLPTDTQY
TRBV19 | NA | ASGYLAGGYNEQF